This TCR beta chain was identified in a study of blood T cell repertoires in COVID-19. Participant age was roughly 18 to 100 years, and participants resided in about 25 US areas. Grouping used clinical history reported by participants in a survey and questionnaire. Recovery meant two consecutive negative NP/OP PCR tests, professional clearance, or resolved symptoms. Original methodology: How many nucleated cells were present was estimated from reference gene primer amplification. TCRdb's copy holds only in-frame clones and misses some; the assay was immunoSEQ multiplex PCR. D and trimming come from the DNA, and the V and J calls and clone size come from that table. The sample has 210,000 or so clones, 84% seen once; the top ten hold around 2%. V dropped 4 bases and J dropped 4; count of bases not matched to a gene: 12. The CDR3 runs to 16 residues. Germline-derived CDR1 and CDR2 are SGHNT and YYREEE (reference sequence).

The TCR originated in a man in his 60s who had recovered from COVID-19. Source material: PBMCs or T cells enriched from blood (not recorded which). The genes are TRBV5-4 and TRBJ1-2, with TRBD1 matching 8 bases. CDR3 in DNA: TGTGCCAGCAGCCTACAACGGACAGGGAGTATCTATGGCTACACCTTC. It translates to CASSLQRTGSIYGYTF.